Presented here are 31 T cell receptor beta chains from one specimen sequenced in a study of T cells expressing NK-cell markers. For each CDR3 protein, TCRdb gives one entry from its re-call of the 5' RACE reads, without DNA. This sample contains about 400,000 distinct CDR3 sequences. Sequenced sample: blood T cells: a sorted CD56 or NKG2C T cell subset, CD4+ or CD8+ T cells, or bulk PBMC T cells (not recorded which). These receptors were taken from a woman aged 50 to 60 in good health.

The chain combines TRBV12-3 or TRBV12-4 with TRBJ2-1. The CDR3 has 16 residues. The CDR3 is CASRPSSGISYNEQFF.

This sequence joins TRBV6-1 and TRBJ2-5; TCRdb calls TRBD1, which cannot be checked without DNA. The CDR3 has 14 amino acids. In germline, CDR1 is MNHNS, CDR2 SASEGT. CDR3 sequence: CASRPSQGGETQYF.

V and J are TRBV25-1 and TRBJ1-4; without DNA, the TCRdb call of TRBD1 cannot be checked. Germline CDR1 MGHDK, CDR2 SYGVNS. The CDR3 is 15 residues long. CDR3 sequence: CASSDRGPTNEKLFF.

The V and J genes are TRBV14 and TRBJ2-5. There are 16 residues in the CDR3. Per the germline V gene, CDR1 is SGHDN and CDR2 is FVKESK. CDR3 residues: CASSPHHGVAQETQYF.

This chain joins TRBV2 and TRBJ2-1. This CDR3 region has 11 residues. Germline CDR1 and CDR2: SNHLY and FYNNEI. The CDR3 protein is CASSGDNEQFF.

The CDR3 sequence is CSTSGKNYEQYF. This rearrangement joins TRBV20-1 to TRBJ2-7. This CDR3 spans 12 amino acids. Germline lookup yields CDR1 DFQATT and CDR2 SNEGSKA (reference sequence).

The chain carries TRBV2 and TRBJ1-1. CDR3 length: 11 amino acids. Germline V gene data show CDR1 as SNHLY and CDR2 as FYNNEI. CDR3 protein: CASSEPTEAFF.

The chain joins TRBV5-4 to TRBJ2-5; TCRdb reports TRBD2, a call that lacks DNA to check it against. Germline V CDR1 and CDR2: SGHNT, YYREEE (reference sequence). This CDR3 has 14 amino acids. CDR3 in amino acids: CASRVRAELETQYF. Variable domain in full (rest from reference TRBV5-4 and TRBJ2-5): ETGVTQSPTHLIKTRGQQVTLRCSSQSGHNTVSWYQQALGQGPQFIFQYYREEENGRGNFPPRFSGLQFPNYSSELNVNALELDDSALYLCASRVRAELETQYFGPGTRLLVL.

The chain recombines TRBV2 with TRBJ2-1; no DNA is available, so the TRBD1 call from TCRdb remains unchecked. This CDR3 is built from 12 residues. The germline V gene has CDR1 SNHLY and CDR2 FYNNEI. The CDR3 sequence is CASEGTSNEQFF.

This chain uses TRBV10-2 with TRBJ1-1. CDR3 size: 13 residues. CDR1 WSHSY and CDR2 SAAADI come from the germline V gene. The chain's CDR3 is CASSEVAPTEAFF.

The chain couples TRBV7-9 to TRBJ2-7. The CDR3 spans 15 residues. In germline, CDR1 is SEHNR, CDR2 FQNEAQ (reference sequence). This chain's CDR3 is CASSLGWGRSDEQYF.

The chain has TRBV5-1 and TRBJ2-7. Germline V gives CDR1 SGHRS, CDR2 YFSETQ. The CDR3 length is 13 residues. The CDR3 loop reads CASKAGSSYEQYF.

The chain couples TRBV5-1 to TRBJ2-3; TCRdb names TRBD2, which stays unverified in the absence of DNA. Germline V gene sequence: CDR1 SGHRS, CDR2 YFSETQ. The CDR3 is 15 residues long. CDR3 loop: CASSLAGLDGGTQYF.

The genes are TRBV9 and TRBJ2-5; the TCRdb call, TRBD2, lacks DNA for checking. Germline V lookup: CDR1 SGDLS, CDR2 YYNGEE. The CDR3 sequence is 16 residues long. CDR3 amino acids: CASSLGRAEGQETQYF.

The chain joins TRBV7-6 to TRBJ1-1; there is no DNA to check the TCRdb D call of TRBD1. The CDR3 has 14 amino acids. The germline V gene has CDR1 SGHVS and CDR2 FNYEAQ. CDR3 residues: CASSPSTGPIGAFF.

This CDR3 is CASSLIGGIGDNEQFF. This chain connects TRBV12-3 or TRBV12-4 to TRBJ2-1; TCRdb calls TRBD1, which cannot be checked without DNA. The length of the CDR3 is 16 residues.

The chain links TRBV27 to TRBJ2-3. Germline CDR1 and CDR2: MNHEY and SMNVEV (reference sequence). CDR3 length: 12 residues. CDR3 amino acids: CASSNYTDTQYF.

The gene calls are TRBV7-6 and TRBJ1-5. This CDR3 has 15 amino acids. CDR1 and CDR2 (germline): SGHVS, FNYEAQ. CDR3 sequence: CASSPAGNSNQPQHF.

The chain links TRBV12-3 or TRBV12-4 to TRBJ2-5; TCRdb names TRBD1, which stays unverified in the absence of DNA. This CDR3 comprises 16 residues. CDR3 residues: CASSPPPGTPQETQYF.

This sequence joins TRBV12-3 or TRBV12-4 and TRBJ2-2. This CDR3 contains 15 residues. The CDR3 sequence: CASSLIGRSTGELFF.

The chain combines TRBV7-2 with TRBJ2-1; TCRdb picks TRBD2, but there is no DNA to check that call. The CDR3 has 17 amino acids. Germline CDR1 reads SGHTA; CDR2 reads FQGNSA. The CDR3 sequence is CASSSPSGSFPNNEQFF. Drawing the rest from reference TRBV7-2 and TRBJ2-1, the complete variable domain is GAGVSQSPSNKVTEKGKDVELRCDPISGHTALYWYRQSLGQGLEFLIYFQGNSAPDKSGLPSDRFSAERTGGSVSTLTIQRTQQEDSAVYLCASSSPSGSFPNNEQFFGPGTRLTVL.

V usage is TRBV2 and J usage is TRBJ2-2. Germline assignment: CDR1 SNHLY and CDR2 FYNNEI. This CDR3 is 12 amino acids long. The CDR3 loop is CASSGTGGELFF. The full variable domain, in which reference TRBV2 and TRBJ2-2 provide the parts outside the CDR3, is EPEVTQTPSHQVTQMGQEVILRCVPISNHLYFYWYRQILGQKVEFLVSFYNNEISEKSEIFDDQFSVERPDGSNFTLKIRSTKLEDSAMYFCASSGTGGELFFGEGSRLTVL.

The genes are TRBV9 and TRBJ2-3. Germline-derived CDR1 and CDR2 are SGDLS and YYNGEE. The CDR3 spans 12 residues. The CDR3 is CASSVVGTTQYF. Drawing the rest from reference TRBV9 and TRBJ2-3, the complete variable domain is DSGVTQTPKHLITATGQRVTLRCSPRSGDLSVYWYQQSLDQGLQFLIQYYNGEERAKGNILERFSAQQFPDLHSELNLSSLELGDSALYFCASSVVGTTQYFGPGTRLTVL.

This rearrangement joins TRBV12-3 or TRBV12-4 to TRBJ2-1; TCRdb proposes TRBD2, but this gene call is untestable without DNA. The CDR3 length is 16 residues. The CDR3 here is CASSPLRTSTANEQFF.

V usage is TRBV7-9 and J usage is TRBJ2-3; TCRdb reports TRBD2, a call that lacks DNA to check it against. This CDR3 region has 14 residues. Germline lookup yields CDR1 SEHNR and CDR2 FQNEAQ (reference sequence). The CDR3 protein is CASSLVAAGDTQYF.

The chain employs TRBV7-2 and TRBJ1-2; TCRdb reports TRBD1, a call that lacks DNA to check it against. The germline V gene has CDR1 SGHTA and CDR2 FQGNSA. The CDR3 contains 15 residues. This CDR3 is CASSLTTRGDAGYTF. The full variable domain, in which reference TRBV7-2 and TRBJ1-2 provide the parts outside the CDR3, is GAGVSQSPSNKVTEKGKDVELRCDPISGHTALYWYRQSLGQGLEFLIYFQGNSAPDKSGLPSDRFSAERTGGSVSTLTIQRTQQEDSAVYLCASSLTTRGDAGYTFGSGTRLTVV.

The chain links TRBV27 to TRBJ1-5. Germline CDR1 reads MNHEY; CDR2 reads SMNVEV (reference sequence). The CDR3 has 15 amino acids. The CDR3 loop reads CASSSGGARYQPQHF.

The rearrangement links TRBV18 to TRBJ2-1. The CDR3 is 14 residues long. Germline V gene sequence: CDR1 KGHSH, CDR2 LQKENI. The CDR3 region is CASSPGLSMYEQFF.

J is TRBJ2-1 and V is TRBV3-1; TCRdb selects TRBD2, and the lack of DNA leaves this call unchecked. CDR1 is LGHDT and CDR2 is YNNKEL in the germline V gene (reference sequence). There are 14 residues in the CDR3. CDR3: CASSQRAGENEQFF.

V is TRBV11-2 and J is TRBJ2-3; TCRdb lists TRBD2, though no DNA is available to test this call. This CDR3 has 14 residues. Germline CDR1 is SGHAT and CDR2 is FQNNGV. The CDR3 spells CASSLPAGEGTQYF.

This sequence joins TRBV6-5 and TRBJ1-1; TCRdb proposes TRBD1, but this gene call is untestable without DNA. In germline, CDR1 is MNHEY, CDR2 SVGAGI. This CDR3 has 13 amino acids. The CDR3 loop is CASIGDAGGRAFF.